The clone carrying this T cell receptor beta chain was detected a few times. No antigen is known for it. A 5'RACE reaction primed in the constant segment made cDNA libraries of TCR alpha and TCR beta, and these carried sample barcodes and UMIs. One entry per CDR3 protein, called by TCRdb with MiXCR from the 5' RACE reads. The table lists 200,000 to 250,000 distinct CDR3 sequences, roughly 9.4% of them singletons. This sample is drawn from a study of T-cell memory formation after mild COVID-19. Whole-study findings and limits: Among clones contracting day 15 to 85, CD4/CD8 was balanced, whereas later expanders leaned CD4+. Researchers report contracting CD4+ clones mostly in CM and EM, with CD8+ clones in EMRA.

This CDR3 comprises 13 residues. Between the trimmed V and J ends, which lost 5 bases and 8 bases, there was a span of 15 bases. The germline V gene encodes CDR1 SGHAT and CDR2 FQNNGV. Sequencing was carried out using PBMCs or a T cell subset sorted from them (not recorded which). The gene calls are TRBV11-2 and TRBJ1-2; a weak D match, TRBD1 (5 bases). The clonotype originates from a man between 18 and 29 years old who had mild COVID-19 (a few samples of this study predate the infection). Cell type and time point are not known. The CDR3 reads CASSPVAGQGYTF. Written as DNA, the CDR3 is TGTGCCAGCAGCCCCGTTGCGGGGCAGGGCTACACCTTC.